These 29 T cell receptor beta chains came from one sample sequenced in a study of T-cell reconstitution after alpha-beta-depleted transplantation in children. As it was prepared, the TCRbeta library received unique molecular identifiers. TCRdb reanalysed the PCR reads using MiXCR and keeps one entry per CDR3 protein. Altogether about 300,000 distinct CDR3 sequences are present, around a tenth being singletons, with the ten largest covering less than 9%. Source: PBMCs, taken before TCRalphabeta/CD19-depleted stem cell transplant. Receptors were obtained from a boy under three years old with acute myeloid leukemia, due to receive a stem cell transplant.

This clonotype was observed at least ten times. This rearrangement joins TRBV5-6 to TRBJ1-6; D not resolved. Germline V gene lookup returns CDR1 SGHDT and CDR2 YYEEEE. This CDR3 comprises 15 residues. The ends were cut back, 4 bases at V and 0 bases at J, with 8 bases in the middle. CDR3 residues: CASSKGSSYNSPLHF. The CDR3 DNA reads TGTGCCAGCAGCAAAGGGAGCTCCTATAATTCACCCCTCCACTTT.

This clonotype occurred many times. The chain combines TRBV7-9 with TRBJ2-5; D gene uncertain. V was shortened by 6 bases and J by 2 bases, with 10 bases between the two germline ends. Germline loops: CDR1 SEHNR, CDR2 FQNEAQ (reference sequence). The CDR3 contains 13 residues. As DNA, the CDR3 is TGTGCCAGCAGTCAGTCAGTTCAAGAGACCCAGTACTTC. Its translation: CASSQSVQETQYF.

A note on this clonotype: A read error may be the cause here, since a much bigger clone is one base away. The CDR3 region has the DNA TGTGCCAGCAGCTTAGCCCCACCAGGGGAGCAGTACTTC. It specifies CASSLAPPGEQYF. The genes are TRBV7-6 and TRBJ2-7; maybe TRBD1 (5 bases). This CDR3 comprises 13 residues. Looked up from germline, CDR1 is SGHVS and CDR2 is FNYEAQ. Trimming removed 0 bases at V and 7 bases at J, with 10 bases between. The full variable domain, completed using reference TRBV7-6 and TRBJ2-7, is GAGVSQSPRYKVTKRGQDVALRCDPISGHVSLYWYRQALGQGPEFLTYFNYEAQQDKSGLPNDRFSAERPEGSISTLTIQRTEQRDSAMYRCASSLAPPGEQYFGPGTRLTVT.

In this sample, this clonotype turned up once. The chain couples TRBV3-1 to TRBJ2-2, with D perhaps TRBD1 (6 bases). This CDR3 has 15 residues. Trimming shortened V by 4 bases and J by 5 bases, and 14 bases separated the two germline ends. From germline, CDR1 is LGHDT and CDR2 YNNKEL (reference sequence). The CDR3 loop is CASSRTQGMTGELFF. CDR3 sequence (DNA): TGTGCCAGCAGCCGTACCCAGGGGATGACCGGGGAGCTGTTTTTT.

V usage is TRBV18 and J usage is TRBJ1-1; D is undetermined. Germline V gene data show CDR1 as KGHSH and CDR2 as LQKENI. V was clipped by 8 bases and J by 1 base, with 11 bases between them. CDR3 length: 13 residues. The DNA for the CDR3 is TGTGCCAGCACCCCGTGGGAGAACACTGAAGCTTTCTTT. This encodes CASTPWENTEAFF.

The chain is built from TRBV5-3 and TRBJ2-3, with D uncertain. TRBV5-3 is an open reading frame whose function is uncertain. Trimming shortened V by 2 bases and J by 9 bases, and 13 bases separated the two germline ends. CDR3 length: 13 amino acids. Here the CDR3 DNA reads TGTGCCAGAAGCTTAGGAGTATCAGTGACGCAGTATTTT. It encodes CARSLGVSVTQYF.

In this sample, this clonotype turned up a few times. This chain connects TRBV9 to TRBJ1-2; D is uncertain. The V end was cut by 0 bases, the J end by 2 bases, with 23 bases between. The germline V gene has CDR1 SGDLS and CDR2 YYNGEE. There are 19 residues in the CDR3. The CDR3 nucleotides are TGTGCCAGCAGCGTAGCCGTAGGTCGGACTCACACGAGGAACTATGGCTACACCTTC. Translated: CASSVAVGRTHTRNYGYTF.

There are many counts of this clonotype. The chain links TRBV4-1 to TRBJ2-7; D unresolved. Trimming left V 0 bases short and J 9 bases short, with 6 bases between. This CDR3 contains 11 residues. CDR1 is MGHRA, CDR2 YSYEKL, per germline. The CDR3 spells CASSQDRRQYF. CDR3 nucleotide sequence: TGCGCCAGCAGCCAAGATCGGCGGCAGTACTTC.

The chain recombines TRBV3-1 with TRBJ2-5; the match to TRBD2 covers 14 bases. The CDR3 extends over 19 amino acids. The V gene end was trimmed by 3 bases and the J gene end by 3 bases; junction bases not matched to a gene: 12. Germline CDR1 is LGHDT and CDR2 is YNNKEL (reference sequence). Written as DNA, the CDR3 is TGTGCCAGCAGCCAGGCCGGGACTAGCGGGGGAGAGGGGGAAGAGACCCAGTACTTC. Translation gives CASSQAGTSGGEGEETQYF.

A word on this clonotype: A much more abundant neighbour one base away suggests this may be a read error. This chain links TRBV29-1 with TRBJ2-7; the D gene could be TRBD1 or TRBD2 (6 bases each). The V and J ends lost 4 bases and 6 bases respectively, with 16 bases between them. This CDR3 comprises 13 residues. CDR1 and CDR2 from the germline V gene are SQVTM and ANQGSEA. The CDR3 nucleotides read TGCAGCGTTGGGGGGGCGGTCTTGTGCGAGCAGTACTTC. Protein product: CSVGGAVLCEQYF.

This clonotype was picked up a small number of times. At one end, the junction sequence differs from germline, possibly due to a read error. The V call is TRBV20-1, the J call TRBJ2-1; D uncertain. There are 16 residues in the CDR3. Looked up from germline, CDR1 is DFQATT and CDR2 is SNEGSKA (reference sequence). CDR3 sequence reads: CCARDLKRSLVGEQFF. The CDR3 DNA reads TGCTGTGCTAGAGATCTTAAGAGGAGCCTTGTAGGGGAGCAGTTCTTC.

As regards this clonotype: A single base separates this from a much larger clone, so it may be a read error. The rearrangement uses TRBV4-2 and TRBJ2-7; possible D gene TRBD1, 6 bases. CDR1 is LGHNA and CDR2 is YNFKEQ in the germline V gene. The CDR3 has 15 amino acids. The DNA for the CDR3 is TGTGCCAGCAGCCATGGCGACAGGAGCTCCTGCGAGCAGTACTTC. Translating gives CASSHGDRSSCEQYF.

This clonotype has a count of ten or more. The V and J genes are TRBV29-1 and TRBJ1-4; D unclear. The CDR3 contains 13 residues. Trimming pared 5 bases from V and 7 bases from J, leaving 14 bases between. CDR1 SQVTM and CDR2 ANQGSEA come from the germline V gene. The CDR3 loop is CSVSSSGSEKLFF. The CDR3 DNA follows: TGCAGCGTTAGCAGTAGTGGCTCTGAAAAACTGTTTTTT. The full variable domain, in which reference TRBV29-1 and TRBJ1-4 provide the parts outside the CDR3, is SAVISQKPSRDICQRGTSLTIQCQVDSQVTMMFWYRQQPGQSLTLIATANQGSEATYESGFVIDKFPISRPNLTFSTLTVSNMSPEDSSIYLCSVSSSGSEKLFFGSGTQLSVL.

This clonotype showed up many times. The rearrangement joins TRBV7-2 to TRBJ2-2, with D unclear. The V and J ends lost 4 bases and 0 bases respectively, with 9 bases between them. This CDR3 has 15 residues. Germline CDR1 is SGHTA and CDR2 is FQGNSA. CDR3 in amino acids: CASSYHSANTGELFF. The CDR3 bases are TGTGCCAGCAGCTACCACAGCGCGAACACCGGGGAGCTGTTTTTT.

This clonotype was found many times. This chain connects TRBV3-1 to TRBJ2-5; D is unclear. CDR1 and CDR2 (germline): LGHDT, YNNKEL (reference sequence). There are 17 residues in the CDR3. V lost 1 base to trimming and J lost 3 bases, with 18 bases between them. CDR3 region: CASSQGLTRPSEETQYF. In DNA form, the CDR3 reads TGTGCCAGCAGCCAAGGTCTAACTCGCCCCAGTGAAGAGACCCAGTACTTC.

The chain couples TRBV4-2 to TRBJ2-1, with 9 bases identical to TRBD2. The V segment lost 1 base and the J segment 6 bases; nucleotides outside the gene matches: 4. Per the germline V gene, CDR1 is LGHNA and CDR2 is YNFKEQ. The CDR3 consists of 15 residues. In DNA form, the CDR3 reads TGTGCCAGCAGCCAAGCTAGCGGGGACGGCAATGAGCAGTTCTTC. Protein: CASSQASGDGNEQFF.

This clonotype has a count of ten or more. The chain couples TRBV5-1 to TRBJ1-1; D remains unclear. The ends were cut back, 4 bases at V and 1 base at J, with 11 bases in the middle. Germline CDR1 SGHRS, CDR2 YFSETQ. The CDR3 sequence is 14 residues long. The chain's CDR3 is CASSQYGGNTEAFF. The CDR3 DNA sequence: TGCGCCAGCAGCCAATACGGTGGGAACACTGAAGCTTTCTTT.

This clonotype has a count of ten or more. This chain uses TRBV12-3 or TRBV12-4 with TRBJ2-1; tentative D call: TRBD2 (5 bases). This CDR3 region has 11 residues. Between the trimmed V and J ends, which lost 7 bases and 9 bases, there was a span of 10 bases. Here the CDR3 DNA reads TGTGCCAGCATGCGGGCGGGTGAGCAGTTCTTC. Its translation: CASMRAGEQFF.

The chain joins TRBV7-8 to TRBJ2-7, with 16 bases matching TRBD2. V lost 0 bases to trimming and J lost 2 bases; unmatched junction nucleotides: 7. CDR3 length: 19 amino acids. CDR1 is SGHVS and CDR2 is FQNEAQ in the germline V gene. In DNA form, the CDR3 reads TGTGCCAGCAGCTTAGCGCCCGGGACTAGCGGGAGGGCCCCCTACGAGCAGTACTTC. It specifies CASSLAPGTSGRAPYEQYF.

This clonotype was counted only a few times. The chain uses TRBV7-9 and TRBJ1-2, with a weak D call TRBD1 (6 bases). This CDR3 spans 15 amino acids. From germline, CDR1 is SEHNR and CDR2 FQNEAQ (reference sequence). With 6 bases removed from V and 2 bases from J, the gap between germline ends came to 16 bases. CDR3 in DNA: TGTGCCAGCAGTAGTTCTGGACAGAAAAACTATGGCTACACCTTC. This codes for CASSSSGQKNYGYTF.

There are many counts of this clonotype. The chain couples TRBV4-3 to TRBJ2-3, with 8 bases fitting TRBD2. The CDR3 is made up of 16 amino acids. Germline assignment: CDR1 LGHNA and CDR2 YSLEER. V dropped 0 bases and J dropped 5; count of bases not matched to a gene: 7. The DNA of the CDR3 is TGCGCCAGCAGCCAAGATGCGCGGGAGGAAGTAGATACGCAGTATTTT. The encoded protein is CASSQDAREEVDTQYF.

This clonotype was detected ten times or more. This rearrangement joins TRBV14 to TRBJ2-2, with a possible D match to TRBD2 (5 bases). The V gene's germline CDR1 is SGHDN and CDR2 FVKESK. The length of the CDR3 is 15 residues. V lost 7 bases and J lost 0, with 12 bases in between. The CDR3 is CASTPSSANTGELFF. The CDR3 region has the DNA TGTGCCAGCACCCCTAGCAGCGCGAACACCGGGGAGCTGTTTTTT.

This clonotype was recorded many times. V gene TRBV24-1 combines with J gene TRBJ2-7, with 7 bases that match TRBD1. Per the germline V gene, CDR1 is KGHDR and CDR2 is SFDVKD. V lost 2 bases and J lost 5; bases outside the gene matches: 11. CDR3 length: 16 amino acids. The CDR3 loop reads CATSDSGPTGQNEQYF. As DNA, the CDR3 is TGTGCCACCAGTGATTCGGGCCCGACAGGGCAGAACGAGCAGTACTTC.

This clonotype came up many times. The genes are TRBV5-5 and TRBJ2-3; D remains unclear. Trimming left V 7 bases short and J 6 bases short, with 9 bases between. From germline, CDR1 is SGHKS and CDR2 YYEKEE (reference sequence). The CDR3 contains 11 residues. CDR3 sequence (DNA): TGTGCCAGCGGTAAGGTGGATACGCAGTATTTT. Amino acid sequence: CASGKVDTQYF.

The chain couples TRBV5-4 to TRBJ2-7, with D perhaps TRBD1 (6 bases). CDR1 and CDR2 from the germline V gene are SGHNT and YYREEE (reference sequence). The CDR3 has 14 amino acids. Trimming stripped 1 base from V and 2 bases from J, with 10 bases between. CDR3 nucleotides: TGTGCCAGCAGCTTGCAGGGGACGGCCTACGAGCAGTACTTC. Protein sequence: CASSLQGTAYEQYF.

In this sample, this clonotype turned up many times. The CDR3 bases are TGCGCCAGCAGCCAATCAACCGGTGGGACTAGCGGGATCGCCGAGCAGTACTTC. It codes for CASSQSTGGTSGIAEQYF. The rearrangement joins TRBV5-1 to TRBJ2-7; 13 bases map to TRBD2. Per the germline V gene, CDR1 is SGHRS and CDR2 is YFSETQ. This CDR3 comprises 18 residues. Germline trimming cut 4 bases from V and 6 bases from J; bases unmatched to any gene: 16.

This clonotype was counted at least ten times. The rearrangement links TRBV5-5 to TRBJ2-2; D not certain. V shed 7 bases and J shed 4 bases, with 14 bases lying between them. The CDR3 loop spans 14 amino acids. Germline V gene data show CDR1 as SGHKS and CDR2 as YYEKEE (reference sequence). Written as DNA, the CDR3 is TGTGCCAGCTACCACGGGTTTGGCACCGGGGAGCTGTTTTTT. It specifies CASYHGFGTGELFF.

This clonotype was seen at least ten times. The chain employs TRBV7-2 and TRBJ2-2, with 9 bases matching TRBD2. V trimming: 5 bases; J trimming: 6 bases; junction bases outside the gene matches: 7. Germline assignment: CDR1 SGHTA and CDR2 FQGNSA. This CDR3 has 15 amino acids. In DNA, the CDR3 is TGTGCCAGCAGCCGCTTAGCGGGAGTGGCCGGGGAGCTGTTTTTT. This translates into CASSRLAGVAGELFF. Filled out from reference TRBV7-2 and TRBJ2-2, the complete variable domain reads GAGVSQSPSNKVTEKGKDVELRCDPISGHTALYWYRQSLGQGLEFLIYFQGNSAPDKSGLPSDRFSAERTGGSVSTLTIQRTQQEDSAVYLCASSRLAGVAGELFFGEGSRLTVL.

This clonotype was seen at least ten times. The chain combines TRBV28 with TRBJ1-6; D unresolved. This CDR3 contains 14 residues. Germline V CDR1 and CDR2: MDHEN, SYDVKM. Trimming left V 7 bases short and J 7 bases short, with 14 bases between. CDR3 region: CASTLRVANSPLHF. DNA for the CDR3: TGTGCCAGCACCCTGAGGGTGGCAAATTCACCCCTCCACTTT.